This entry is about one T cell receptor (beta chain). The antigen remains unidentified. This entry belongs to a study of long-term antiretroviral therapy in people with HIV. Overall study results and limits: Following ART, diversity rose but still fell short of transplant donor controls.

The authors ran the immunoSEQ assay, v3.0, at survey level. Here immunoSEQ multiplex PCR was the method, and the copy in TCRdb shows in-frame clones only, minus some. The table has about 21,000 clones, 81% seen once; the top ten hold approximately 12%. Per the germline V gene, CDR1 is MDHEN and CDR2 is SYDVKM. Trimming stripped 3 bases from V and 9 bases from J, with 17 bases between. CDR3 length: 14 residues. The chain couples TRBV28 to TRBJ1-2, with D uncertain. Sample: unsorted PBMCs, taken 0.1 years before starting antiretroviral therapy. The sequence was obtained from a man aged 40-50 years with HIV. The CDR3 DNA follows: TGTGCCAGCAGTTTGGGGTCTTCTAAGATTCGCTACACCTTC. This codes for CASSLGSSKIRYTF.